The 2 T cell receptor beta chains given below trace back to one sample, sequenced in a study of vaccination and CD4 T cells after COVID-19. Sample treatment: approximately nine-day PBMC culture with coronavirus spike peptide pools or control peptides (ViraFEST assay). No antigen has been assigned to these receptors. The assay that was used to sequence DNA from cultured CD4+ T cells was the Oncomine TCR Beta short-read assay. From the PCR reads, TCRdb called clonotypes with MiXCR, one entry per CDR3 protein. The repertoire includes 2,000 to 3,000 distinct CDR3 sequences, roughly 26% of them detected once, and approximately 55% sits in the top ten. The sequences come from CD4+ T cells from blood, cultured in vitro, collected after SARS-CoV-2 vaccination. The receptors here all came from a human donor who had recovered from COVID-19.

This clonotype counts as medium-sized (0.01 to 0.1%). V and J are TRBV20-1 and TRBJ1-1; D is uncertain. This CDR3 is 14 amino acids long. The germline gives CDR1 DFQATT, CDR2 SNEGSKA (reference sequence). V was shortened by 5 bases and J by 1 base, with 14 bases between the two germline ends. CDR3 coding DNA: TGCAGTGCTCCACCATTGCTCGGGAACACTGAAGCTTTCTTT. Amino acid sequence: CSAPPLLGNTEAFF.

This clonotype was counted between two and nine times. CDR3 coding DNA: TGTGCCAGCAGTCGGAGGACAGGGGTGATGAACACTGAAGCTTTCTTT. It encodes CASSRRTGVMNTEAFF. The chain joins TRBV6-1 to TRBJ1-1; 9 bases map to TRBD1. CDR3 length equals 16 residues. V was clipped by 5 bases and J by 0 bases; unmatched bases: 7. Germline values: CDR1 MNHNS, CDR2 SASEGT.